One T cell receptor (beta chain) is described in this entry. These data belong to a study of blood T cell repertoires in COVID-19. Across the study: The study drew acute and convalescent COVID-19 samples from the United States, Italy and Spain. T cells, B-cell-depleted T cells, or PBMCs supplied cDNA or gDNA.

Germline-derived CDR1 and CDR2 are SGHRS and YFSETQ. J gave up 6 bases and V 7 bases, and 6 bases lay outside the gene matches. The CDR3 runs to 13 residues. The data were produced by immunoSEQ multiplex PCR, yet TCRdb's version contains in-frame clones alone and is incomplete. The sample records fewer than 350,000 clones, over 80% being singletons. Sequenced material: PBMCs or T cells enriched from blood (not recorded which). The rearrangement uses TRBV5-1 and TRBJ2-7; 11 bases fit TRBD1. The sequence was obtained from a woman aged 30 to 39 with acute COVID-19. CDR3 DNA sequence: TGCGCCAGCTCGGACAGGGGGCTGGGCGAGCAGTACTTC. It yields the protein CASSDRGLGEQYF.